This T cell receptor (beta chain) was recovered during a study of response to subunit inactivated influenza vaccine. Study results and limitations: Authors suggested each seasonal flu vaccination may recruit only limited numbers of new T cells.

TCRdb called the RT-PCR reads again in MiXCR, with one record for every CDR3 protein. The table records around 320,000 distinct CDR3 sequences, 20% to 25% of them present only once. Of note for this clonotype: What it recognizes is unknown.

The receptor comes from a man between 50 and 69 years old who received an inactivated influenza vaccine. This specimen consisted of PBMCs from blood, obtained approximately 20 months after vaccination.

CDR3 DNA sequence: TGCGCCAGCAGCTTGGTACCAGGGGAATATCAGCCCCAGCATTTT. Translating gives CASSLVPGEYQPQHF. The chain employs TRBV5-1 and TRBJ1-5; possible D gene TRBD1, 6 bases. V was shortened by 0 bases and J by 5 bases, with 12 bases between the two germline ends. CDR1 is SGHRS and CDR2 is YFSETQ in the germline V gene. The CDR3 covers 15 residues.